The 27 T cell receptor beta chains reported below all come from one sample, sequenced in a study of blood T cell repertoires in COVID-19. Produced via immunoSEQ multiplex PCR; TCRdb's table is partial and in-frame only. The sample yields approximately 350,000 clones, roughly 90% seen once. Sequences were obtained from peripheral blood. The source of these receptors is a woman aged 30 to 39 with COVID-19, enrolled during active disease.

V and J are TRBV11-3 and TRBJ1-1; 10 nucleotides agree with TRBD1. V trimming: 0 bases; J trimming: 7 bases; junction bases outside the gene matches: 2. The CDR3 runs to 14 residues. The germline CDR1 and CDR2 sequences are SGHNT and YENEEA. The CDR3 nucleotides are TGTGCCAGCAGCTTAGACGGGGACAGGGGTGAAGCTTTCTTT. This gives the protein CASSLDGDRGEAFF.

The chain employs TRBV5-6 and TRBJ1-2; a weak D match, TRBD1 (6 bases). The V gene's germline CDR1 is SGHDT and CDR2 YYEEEE. CDR3 size: 18 residues. Trimming cost V 0 bases and J 4 bases, with 22 bases left between them. The CDR3 region is CASSLEFSTGDVAYGYTF. The CDR3 region has the DNA TGTGCCAGCAGCTTGGAATTTTCGACAGGCGATGTGGCCTATGGCTACACCTTC.

The chain links TRBV6-2 or TRBV6-3 to TRBJ1-6, with 8 nucleotides matching TRBD1. With 3 bases clipped from V and 10 bases from J, the junction kept 20 bases outside the gene matches. Germline V gene sequence: CDR1 MNHEY, CDR2 SVGEGT. The CDR3 extends over 19 amino acids. The CDR3 nucleotides read TGTGCCAGCAGTTATAACCGACAGGGGATACGCCCTAATGGATCACCCCTCCACTTT. This codes for CASSYNRQGIRPNGSPLHF.

The CDR3 protein is CASSQTAQETQYF. The CDR3 DNA reads as TGCGCCAGCAGCCAGACAGCGCAAGAGACCCAGTACTTC. This chain uses TRBV4-3 with TRBJ2-5; the D gene is possibly TRBD1 (5 bases). Germline assignment: CDR1 LGHNA and CDR2 YSLEER. The V gene lost 3 bases and the J gene lost 2 bases, with 7 bases spanning the gap. There are 13 residues in the CDR3.

This clone was detected once. The chain has TRBV7-8 and TRBJ1-3; maybe TRBD1 (5 bases). Germline CDR1 and CDR2: SGHVS and FQNEAQ. Trimming shortened V by 5 bases and J by 4 bases, and 15 bases separated the two germline ends. The CDR3 totals 15 residues. This CDR3 reads CASSPGAGVGNTIYF. Written as DNA, the CDR3 is TGTGCCAGCAGCCCCGGTGCGGGGGTAGGAAACACCATATATTTT.

The chain has TRBV12-3 or TRBV12-4 and TRBJ2-1, with 7 bases matching TRBD2. The CDR3 consists of 12 residues. After removal of 3 bases from V and 12 bases from J, the junction contained 5 bases not matched to a gene. Here the CDR3 reads CASSFASGGQFF. CDR3 DNA: TGTGCCAGCAGTTTCGCGTCGGGAGGGCAGTTCTTC.

This chain links TRBV6-6 with TRBJ2-2; 8 bases match TRBD2. The germline V gene encodes CDR1 MNHNY and CDR2 SVGAGI (reference sequence). CDR3 length: 17 residues. Trimming at V came to 5 bases and at J to 0 bases, leaving 8 bases not matched to a gene. The CDR3 region is CASSRSGGFANTGELFF. The CDR3 nucleotides read TGTGCCAGCAGTCGGAGCGGGGGTTTCGCGAACACCGGGGAGCTGTTTTTT.

The chain recombines TRBV12-3 or TRBV12-4 with TRBJ2-5; maybe TRBD2 (6 bases). There are 11 residues in the CDR3. V was clipped by 6 bases and J by 9 bases, with 11 bases between them. CDR3 bases: TGTGCCAGCAGCAAAGGGGACTCCCAGTACTTC. Its translation is CASSKGDSQYF.

This chain connects TRBV21-1 to TRBJ2-7; the table calls TRBD2, which could not be checked here. TRBV21-1 is an annotated pseudogene. This CDR3 contains 15 residues. DNA of the CDR3: TGTGCCAGCAGCACACGGACTAGCTGCTCCTACGAGCAGTACGTC. Protein sequence: CASSTRTSCSYEQYV.

This chain connects TRBV19 to TRBJ2-1, with TRBD2 identical over 7 bases. The CDR3 totals 15 residues. Germline lookup yields CDR1 LNHDA and CDR2 SQIVND (reference sequence). With V trimmed by 6 bases and J by 4 bases, 9 bases remained unmatched. The DNA of the CDR3 is TGTGCCAGTAGGGCTAGCGGCAGCGGGTACAATGAGCAGTTCTTC. This codes for CASRASGSGYNEQFF.

This rearrangement joins TRBV4-2 to TRBJ1-6, with 7 bases matching TRBD1. This CDR3 has 17 residues. Germline CDR1 LGHNA, CDR2 YNFKEQ. V shed 0 bases, J shed 6 bases, and the junction held 8 bases outside the gene matches. As DNA, the CDR3 is TGTGCCAGCAGCCAAGAATCACCCGGGACAGCTAATTCACCCCTCCACTTT. Amino acid sequence: CASSQESPGTANSPLHF.

The V and J genes are TRBV7-5 and TRBJ1-6; the table's D call, TRBD1, was not checked against the DNA. TRBV7-5 is a documented pseudogene. CDR3 length: 19 residues. The CDR3 is CARSLVDREESSYNSPLHF. The CDR3 DNA follows: TGTGCCAGAAGCTTAGTGGACAGGGAGGAAAGCTCCTATAATTCACCCCTCCACTTT.

This chain joins TRBV7-2 and TRBJ2-3; 9 bases match TRBD2. The CDR3 sequence is 16 residues long. Germline V gives CDR1 SGHTA, CDR2 FQGNSA. V trimming: 1 base; J trimming: 5 bases; junction bases outside the gene matches: 7. CDR3 sequence reads: CASSLVGGGEIDTQYF. CDR3 coding DNA: TGTGCCAGCAGCTTAGTCGGCGGGGGGGAAATAGATACGCAGTATTTT. Combining the CDR3 with reference TRBV7-2 and TRBJ2-3 gives the whole variable domain GAGVSQSPSNKVTEKGKDVELRCDPISGHTALYWYRQSLGQGLEFLIYFQGNSAPDKSGLPSDRFSAERTGGSVSTLTIQRTQQEDSAVYLCASSLVGGGEIDTQYFGPGTRLTVL.

The chain joins TRBV5-1 to TRBJ1-4; possible D gene TRBD1, 6 bases. The V end lost 6 bases, the J end lost 2 bases, and 14 bases lay between the germline ends. The CDR3 runs to 15 residues. Germline-derived CDR1 and CDR2 are SGHRS and YFSETQ. CDR3 sequence (DNA): TGCGCCAGCACCTCCGCCGGACAGACTAATGAAAAACTGTTTTTT. This codes for CASTSAGQTNEKLFF.

The chain couples TRBV6-2 or TRBV6-3 to TRBJ2-5; TRBD2 matches 8 bases. Per the germline V gene, CDR1 is MNHEY and CDR2 is SVGEGT. V shed 1 base, J shed 1 base, and the junction held 5 bases outside the gene matches. The CDR3 runs 16 residues. CDR3 bases: TGTGCCAGCAGTTACTACGGGGGGGAGCTCCAAGAGACCCAGTACTTC. Its translation: CASSYYGGELQETQYF.

The J gene is TRBJ2-3, the V gene TRBV7-2, with TRBD2 matching 9 bases. The length of the CDR3 is 15 residues. The V gene's germline CDR1 is SGHTA and CDR2 FQGNSA. The V and J ends lost 7 bases and 0 bases, in that order; junction bases with no gene match: 5. The DNA of the CDR3 is TGTGCCAGCACCTTTACTAGCGGGAGCACAGATACGCAGTATTTT. Protein product: CASTFTSGSTDTQYF.

The rearrangement links TRBV5-8 to TRBJ2-1; TRBD1 agrees at 11 bases. The CDR3 has 15 amino acids. V trimming: 4 bases; J trimming: 6 bases; junction bases outside the gene matches: 6. Germline assignment: CDR1 SGHTS and CDR2 YDEGEE. The CDR3 DNA is TGTGCCAGCAGCATCGGGACAGGGGGTCTCAATGAGCAGTTCTTC. This translates into CASSIGTGGLNEQFF.

The gene calls are TRBV21-1 and TRBJ2-1; the table's D call, TRBD2, has no DNA check behind it. TRBV21-1 is a pseudogene locus. The length of the CDR3 is 18 residues. Here the CDR3 reads CASRPSRSGRVKGHEQFF. The CDR3 region has the DNA TGTGCCAGCAGGCCCTCTAGGAGCGGGAGGGTTAAGGGGCATGAGCAGTTCTTC.

The CDR3 is CASRGLAGGGEQYF. CDR3 bases: TGTGCCAGCCGCGGACTAGCGGGGGGGGGAGAGCAGTACTTC. The V gene is TRBV11-2, the J gene TRBJ2-7, with TRBD2 matching 15 bases. The germline V gene encodes CDR1 SGHAT and CDR2 FQNNGV. The CDR3 has 14 residues. After removal of 8 bases from V and 7 bases from J, the junction contained 6 bases not matched to a gene.

This clone was counted once. The chain joins TRBV2 to TRBJ2-1; D unclear. This CDR3 is built from 16 residues. CDR1 SNHLY and CDR2 FYNNEI come from the germline V gene. The V gene lost 1 base and the J gene lost 1 base, with 11 bases spanning the gap. This CDR3 is CASSEGADHSYNEQFF. The CDR3 DNA reads TGTGCCAGCAGTGAAGGGGCAGACCATTCCTACAATGAGCAGTTCTTC.

The chain employs TRBV28 and TRBJ1-3; the D is unclear. The CDR3 runs to 17 residues. Trimming took off 6 bases at V and 2 bases at J, with 20 bases between the two ends. Germline V CDR1 and CDR2: MDHEN, SYDVKM. The DNA for the CDR3 is TGTGCCAGCAGGCCGGGCGGGCGGATGAAGGCTGGAAACACCATATATTTT. Its protein product is CASRPGGRMKAGNTIYF.

V gene TRBV5-1 combines with J gene TRBJ2-3; 8 bases are shared with TRBD1. The J segment lost 3 bases and the V segment lost 3 bases, leaving 6 bases of the junction unmatched. This CDR3 contains 15 residues. From germline, CDR1 is SGHRS and CDR2 YFSETQ. This CDR3 is CASSSRTGSTDTQYF. CDR3 DNA sequence: TGCGCCAGCAGCTCAAGGACAGGGTCGACAGATACGCAGTATTTT.

The chain carries TRBV3-1 (or the pseudogene TRBV3-2) and TRBJ2-1, with TRBD2 matching 7 bases. Losses at the gene ends were 8 bases for V and 10 bases for J; bases not matched to a gene: 20. CDR1 is LGHDT, CDR2 YNNKEL, per germline (reference sequence). The CDR3 loop spans 16 amino acids. CDR3 residues: CASGPGGREALGEQFF. In DNA form, the CDR3 reads TGTGCCAGCGGGCCCGGAGGGAGGGAGGCCCTCGGAGAGCAGTTCTTC.

About this clone itself: A read error may account for a junction end that differs from germline. The V gene is TRBV7-7, the J gene TRBJ2-3; tentatively, D is TRBD2 (5 bases). Per the germline V gene, CDR1 is SSHAT and CDR2 is FNYEAQ (reference sequence). The CDR3 runs 13 residues. Here the CDR3 DNA reads TGTGCTAGCAGCCGGGAAACCACAGATACGCAGTATTTT. As protein: CASSRETTDTQYF. Full variable domain (rest looked up from reference TRBV7-7 and TRBJ2-3): GAGVSQSPRYKVTKRGQDVTLRCDPISSHATLYWYQQALGQGPEFLTYFNYEAQPDKSGLPSDRFSAERPEGSISTLTIQRTEQRDSAMYRCASSRETTDTQYFGPGTRLTVL.

At least ten counts were recorded for this clone. The DNA of the CDR3 is TGTGCCACCGCGGCGCAGTATTTT. Protein product: CATAAQYF. The V gene is TRBV21-1, the J gene TRBJ2-3; the table's D call of TRBD2 was not tested on the DNA. TRBV21-1 is assigned pseudogene status. The length of the CDR3 is 8 residues.

The chain couples TRBV27 to TRBJ2-3; 7 bases fit TRBD2. This CDR3 contains 13 residues. The trim removed 3 bases at V and 3 bases at J, leaving 0 bases unmatched. In germline, CDR1 is MNHEY, CDR2 SMNVEV (reference sequence). CDR3 DNA: TGTGCCAGCAGTTTCGGGGGGACAGATACGCAGTATTTT. Protein sequence: CASSFGGTDTQYF.

V usage is TRBV10-3 and J usage is TRBJ2-3; the D gene is possibly TRBD2 (5 bases). Trimming took off 11 bases at V and 0 bases at J, with 15 bases between the two ends. This CDR3 has 14 amino acids. The germline gives CDR1 ENHRY, CDR2 SYGVKD. The CDR3 reads CAAKGGGSTDTQYF. The CDR3 DNA sequence: TGTGCCGCAAAAGGAGGCGGGAGCACAGATACGCAGTATTTT.